Below are 32 T cell receptor beta chains sequenced from a single sample in a study of T cell clonality in common variable immunodeficiency. The protocol was immunoSEQ multiplex PCR, while the TCRdb copy is restricted to in-frame clones and leaves out a portion. The sample is made up of around 47,000 clones, none counted only once. The specimen was peripheral blood mononuclear cells. The receptors here all came from a person aged 18 to 75 in good health.

This clone was recorded many times. From the germline J gene comes the end of the CDR3, since the read stops 3 residues before it. This sequence joins TRBV2 and TRBJ2-1, with 12 bases fitting TRBD2. CDR3 length: 18 amino acids. The trim removed 3 bases at V and 8 bases at J, leaving 14 bases unmatched. Looked up from germline, CDR1 is SNHLY and CDR2 is FYNNEI. The CDR3 DNA, read in part, is TGTGCCAGCAGTGATGCTAGCGGGGGGGCCTATAGTGTAGATGAG. It codes for CASSDASGGAYSVDE. The CDR3 in its entirety is CASSDASGGAYSVDEQFF.

This clone was recorded many times. Read coverage stops 3 residues before the CDR3 terminus; the germline J gene supplies the remainder. The chain is built from TRBV19 and TRBJ2-2; 10 nucleotides agree with TRBD2. V dropped 7 bases and J dropped 4; count of bases not matched to a gene: 18. Germline CDR1 is LNHDA and CDR2 is SQIVND (reference sequence). This CDR3 has 19 amino acids. The CDR3 bases that were read are TGTGCCAGTACTGGGGAGGGGGGGCTAGCGGGAGTACCCACCGGGGAG. Encoded protein: CASTGEGGLAGVPTGE. The full CDR3 protein reads CASTGEGGLAGVPTGELFF.

The sample holds many counts of this clone. The read comes to an end 3 residues before the CDR3 does, leaving the germline J gene to fill in the end. The rearrangement links TRBV5-6 to TRBJ2-3; maybe TRBD1 (5 bases). V dropped 4 bases and J dropped 2 bases, with 11 bases sitting between them. Germline V lookup: CDR1 SGHDT, CDR2 YYEEEE. This CDR3 contains 14 residues. The CDR3 is CASSPDIATDTQYF. CDR3 bases read: TGTGCCAGCAGCCCGGACATCGCCACAGATACG.

This clone was seen at least ten times. Read data end 3 residues before the CDR3 end; the end is taken from the germline J gene. V usage is TRBV20-1 and J usage is TRBJ1-1; possible D gene TRBD1, 6 bases. The CDR3 spans 11 residues. Germline V gene lookup returns CDR1 DFQATT and CDR2 SNEGSKA (reference sequence). The CDR3 DNA, read in part, is TGCAGTGCTAGCGGGGACAAAGAA. It specifies CSASGDKE. The CDR3 reads in full as CSASGDKEAFF.

This clone was detected many times. Sequencing ends 3 residues short of the CDR3 end; the germline J gene provides the rest. The chain joins TRBV6-1 to TRBJ2-5; D may be TRBD1 or TRBD2 (5 bases each). Germline CDR1 MNHNS, CDR2 SASEGT. This CDR3 region has 14 residues. The germline V and J ends were trimmed by 1 base and 5 bases, with 11 bases remaining between them. Incomplete CDR3 DNA: TGTGCCAGCAGTGAAGGGGCAGAGGGGGAGACC. As protein: CASSEGAEGET. The whole CDR3 region reads CASSEGAEGETQYF.

A word on this clone: With the read ending 3 residues before the CDR3 end, the germline J gene is used to fill in that end. V and J are TRBV2 and TRBJ2-7; TRBD1 matches 10 bases. The CDR3 extends over 19 amino acids. V was clipped by 4 bases and J by 0 bases; unmatched bases: 15. Germline V CDR1 and CDR2: SNHLY, FYNNEI. This CDR3 is CASSVGRDRGLKGSYEQYF. The sequenced part of the CDR3 DNA is TGTGCCAGCAGTGTAGGGCGAGACAGGGGGCTAAAAGGCTCCTACGAG.

This clone was seen repeatedly, ten times or more. The read gets to within 3 residues of the CDR3 end, and the germline J gene fills in the rest. The genes are TRBV4-2 and TRBJ2-3; D is possibly TRBD1 (5 bases). Trimming took off 1 base at V and 4 bases at J, with 12 bases between the two ends. The CDR3 length is 15 residues. Germline V gene sequence: CDR1 LGHNA, CDR2 YNFKEQ. Partial CDR3 DNA: TGTGCCAGCAGCCAAGGTCAGGGTGTAGCAGATACG. Translating gives CASSQGQGVADT. In full, the CDR3 is CASSQGQGVADTQYF.

This clone was seen many times. Sequencing ends 3 residues short of the CDR3 end; the germline J gene provides the rest. The rearrangement uses TRBV20-1 and TRBJ2-5; D gene unclear. Germline-derived CDR1 and CDR2 are DFQATT and SNEGSKA (reference sequence). V lost 6 bases to trimming and J lost 2 bases, with 19 bases between them. The CDR3 is 15 residues long. Incomplete CDR3 DNA: TGCAGTGCAAACCCCCACCCTGGGCCACAAGAGACC. This translates into CSANPHPGPQET. The entire CDR3 sequence reads CSANPHPGPQETQYF.

This clone has ten or more counts. The read ends 3 residues early relative to the CDR3; the germline J gene fills the gap. This sequence joins TRBV20-1 and TRBJ2-4; D not certain. The CDR3 contains 12 residues. Germline V lookup: CDR1 DFQATT, CDR2 SNEGSKA (reference sequence). CDR3 amino acids: CSARPLSYNQYF. CDR3 DNA (partial): TGCAGCGCAAGACCCCTAAGCTATAAT.

The sample holds a few counts of this clone. The CDR3 end falls 3 residues outside the read, so it is completed with the germline J gene. This sequence joins TRBV6-2 or TRBV6-3 and TRBJ1-2, with D perhaps TRBD1 (5 bases). Germline V gene data show CDR1 as MNHEY and CDR2 as SVGEGT. This CDR3 is built from 15 residues. The sequenced part of the CDR3 DNA is TGTGCCAGCAGTTTTGTGCGGGGGAGCACAGATACC. Encoded protein: CASSFVRGSTDT. The entire CDR3 sequence reads CASSFVRGSTDTYTF.

This clone was detected only a few times. CDR3 loop: CSARVAGGGRDTQYF. The DNA read from the CDR3 is TGCAGTGCTAGGGTGGCGGGCGGGGGTAGAGATACG. The J gene is TRBJ2-3, the V gene TRBV20-1; 7 bases are shared with TRBD2. From the germline J gene comes the end of the CDR3, since the read stops 3 residues before it. The germline gives CDR1 DFQATT, CDR2 SNEGSKA (reference sequence). Trimming at V came to 3 bases and at J to 5 bases, leaving 11 bases not matched to a gene. The CDR3 is 15 amino acids.

This clone was counted between two and nine times. The read terminates 3 residues before the CDR3 end, so the remaining end is supplied by the germline J gene. This chain connects TRBV16 to TRBJ1-5; tentative D call: TRBD1 (5 bases). Germline assignment: CDR1 KGHSY and CDR2 FQNENV. The V end was cut by 0 bases, the J end by 5 bases, with 20 bases between. There are 18 residues in the CDR3. The CDR3 reads CASSQSHSTGRRYQPQHF. CDR3 bases read: TGTGCCAGCAGCCAATCCCACTCCACAGGACGTCGATATCAGCCC.

In its sample, this clone was seen many times. The DNA ends 3 residues before the CDR3 does, and the rest of the CDR3 is filled in from the germline J gene. This chain connects TRBV6-2 or TRBV6-3 to TRBJ2-1, with a tentative D call TRBD2 (6 bases). The CDR3 extends over 15 amino acids. V was clipped by 2 bases and J by 8 bases, with 16 bases between them. Germline V CDR1 and CDR2: MNHEY, SVGEGT. The CDR3 spells CASSYGGSGSHEQFF. CDR3 bases read: TGTGCCAGCAGTTACGGTGGTAGCGGCAGCCATGAG.

This clone was detected many times. The read stops 3 residues short of the end of the CDR3; the missing end is completed from the germline J gene. The V call is TRBV5-1, the J call TRBJ2-3; D unclear. This CDR3 has 13 residues. Germline CDR1 reads SGHRS; CDR2 reads YFSETQ. V was clipped by 7 bases and J by 1 base, with 10 bases between them. The CDR3: CASVQHGTDTQYF. The sequenced part of the CDR3 DNA is TGCGCCAGCGTACAGCACGGCACAGATACG.

There are many counts of this clone. The DNA ends 3 residues before the CDR3 does, and the rest of the CDR3 is filled in from the germline J gene. The chain couples TRBV10-3 to TRBJ1-2; 7 bases agree with TRBD1. The CDR3 is made up of 16 amino acids. CDR1 and CDR2 (germline): ENHRY, SYGVKD. The V segment lost 0 bases and the J segment 1 base; nucleotides outside the gene matches: 5. CDR3 DNA (partial): TGTGCCATCAGTGAGTCCGGGACAGCAAATAACTATGGC. This codes for CAISESGTANNYG. The whole CDR3 sequence is CAISESGTANNYGYTF.

A note on this clone: The read ends 3 residues before the CDR3 terminus; that terminus is restored from the germline J gene. The rearrangement joins TRBV10-2 to TRBJ1-2, with D maybe TRBD1 (5 bases). The CDR3 is 15 residues long. Germline CDR1 reads WSHSY; CDR2 reads SAAADI. Trimming left V 0 bases short and J 6 bases short, with 14 bases between. CDR3 bases read: TGCGCCAGCAGTGAGTCTACGGGGGAGAGGAATGGC. It translates to CASSESTGERNG. The whole CDR3 protein reads CASSESTGERNGYTF.

This clone was detected a few times. The read finishes 3 residues shy of the CDR3 end, and the germline J gene is used to complete it. The chain combines TRBV5-1 with TRBJ1-5; no clear D. CDR1 and CDR2 (germline): SGHRS, YFSETQ. V lost 4 bases and J 3 bases, leaving 11 bases between the germline ends. The CDR3 is 14 amino acids. The CDR3 sequence is CASSPAGDNQPQHF. CDR3 bases read: TGCGCCAGCAGCCCCGCCGGGGACAATCAGCCC. The variable domain in full, completed from reference TRBV5-1 and TRBJ1-5, reads KAGVTQTPRYLIKTRGQQVTLSCSPISGHRSVSWYQQTPGQGLQFLFEYFSETQRNKGNFPGRFSGRQFSNSRSEMNVSTLELGDSALYLCASSPAGDNQPQHFGDGTRLSIL.

This clone was seen at least ten times. The sequenced CDR3 bases are TGTGCCAGCAGCTTAACTCAAGGGCTCGAG. It codes for CASSLTQGLE. The CDR3 reads in full as CASSLTQGLEQYF. The genes are TRBV7-3 and TRBJ2-7; unclear D gene. Read sequence stops 3 residues before the CDR3 end, and the germline J gene provides the missing end. The CDR3 has 13 residues. CDR1 and CDR2 from the germline V gene are SGHTA and FQGTGA. Trimming removed 0 bases at V and 6 bases at J, with 9 bases between.

This clone was detected ten times or more. The DNA ends 3 residues before the CDR3 does, and the rest of the CDR3 is filled in from the germline J gene. The rearrangement uses TRBV7-9 and TRBJ2-4; 10 bases line up with TRBD1. This CDR3 is 15 amino acids long. Germline V gene lookup returns CDR1 SEHNR and CDR2 FQNEAQ (reference sequence). V was pared by 5 bases and J by 8 bases, with 9 bases of the junction left unmatched. CDR3 DNA (partial): TGTGCCAGCAGCCCGACTGGACAGGGGGTTTACATT. Protein sequence: CASSPTGQGVYI. The complete CDR3 protein is CASSPTGQGVYIQYF.

Many counts were recorded for this clone. The CDR3 end is not reached by the read, which stops 3 residues before it; the germline J gene fills it in. The chain has TRBV7-2 and TRBJ1-1; maybe TRBD1 (5 bases). This CDR3 contains 12 residues. Germline CDR1 and CDR2: SGHTA and FQGNSA. CDR3 sequence reads: CASSVNQGSAFF. The sequenced CDR3 bases are TGTGCCAGCAGCGTAAACCAGGGAAGC. The full variable domain, with the rest looked up from reference TRBV7-2 and TRBJ1-1, is GAGVSQSPSNKVTEKGKDVELRCDPISGHTALYWYRQSLGQGLEFLIYFQGNSAPDKSGLPSDRFSAERTGGSVSTLTIQRTQQEDSAVYLCASSVNQGSAFFGQGTRLTVV.

This clone was recorded many times. The CDR3: CASSSVVQPQHF. Incomplete CDR3 DNA: TGTGCCAGCAGCTCAGTGGTGCAGCCC. The chain is built from TRBV7-9 and TRBJ1-5; D gene ambiguous. The CDR3 end is not reached by the read, which stops 3 residues before it; the germline J gene fills it in. Looked up from germline, CDR1 is SEHNR and CDR2 is FQNEAQ (reference sequence). CDR3 size: 12 residues. The ends were cut back, 4 bases at V and 7 bases at J, with 8 bases in the middle.

A word on this clone: The read finishes 3 residues shy of the CDR3 end, and the germline J gene is used to complete it. This chain connects TRBV7-9 to TRBJ1-1; no firm D call. The ends were cut back, 5 bases at V and 4 bases at J, with 8 bases in the middle. Germline V gene data show CDR1 as SEHNR and CDR2 as FQNEAQ (reference sequence). The CDR3 contains 12 residues. The DNA read from the CDR3 is TGTGCCAGCAGCGTCCCGGGCACTGAA. Residues: CASSVPGTE. The whole CDR3 region reads CASSVPGTEAFF.

This clone was detected ten times or more. The CDR3 end is not reached by the read, which stops 3 residues before it; the germline J gene fills it in. V is TRBV30 and J is TRBJ2-7; TRBD1 matches 11 bases. Germline loops: CDR1 GTSNPN, CDR2 SVGIG (reference sequence). Trimming at V came to 3 bases and at J to 5 bases, leaving 6 bases not matched to a gene. The CDR3 totals 14 residues. The CDR3: CAWSRTGGVHEQYF. The CDR3 bases that were read are TGTGCCTGGAGCCGGACAGGGGGCGTTCACGAG.

At least ten counts were recorded for this clone. The CDR3 end is not reached by the read, which stops 3 residues before it; the germline J gene fills it in. This chain connects TRBV5-1 to TRBJ2-1; 8 nucleotides align to TRBD2. The germline V gene has CDR1 SGHRS and CDR2 YFSETQ. After removal of 1 base from V and 4 bases from J, the junction contained 4 bases not matched to a gene. The CDR3 is 15 residues long. Here the CDR3 reads CASSLTSGFYNEQFF. CDR3 bases read: TGCGCCAGCAGCTTGACTAGCGGATTTTACAATGAG.

This clone was counted ten times or more. The read gets to within 3 residues of the CDR3 end, and the germline J gene fills in the rest. This sequence joins TRBV5-1 and TRBJ2-6; 8 nucleotides align to TRBD1. This CDR3 is 20 amino acids long. The trim removed 3 bases at V and 0 bases at J, leaving 14 bases unmatched. CDR1 is SGHRS and CDR2 is YFSETQ in the germline V gene. Incomplete CDR3 DNA: TGCGCCAGCAGCTCTGCCGGGACAGGAGGATATTTCTCTGGGGCCAACGTC. As protein: CASSSAGTGGYFSGANV. The complete CDR3 sequence is CASSSAGTGGYFSGANVLTF.

This clone was recorded many times. The read gets to within 3 residues of the CDR3 end, and the germline J gene fills in the rest. The rearrangement uses TRBV5-1 and TRBJ2-1, with a possible D match to TRBD2 (6 bases). V dropped 8 bases and J dropped 6 bases, with 15 bases sitting between them. The germline CDR1 and CDR2 sequences are SGHRS and YFSETQ. The CDR3 runs 13 residues. CDR3 bases read: TGCGCCAGTACGACAGTGGAGGGCAATGAG. Translating it yields CASTTVEGNE. Given in full, the CDR3 is CASTTVEGNEQFF.

This clone occurred a few times. The CDR3 is cut off 3 residues early in the read; its end comes from the germline J gene. The chain is built from TRBV29-1 and TRBJ2-7; a possible D gene is TRBD1 (5 bases). The CDR3 is made up of 12 amino acids. Trimming stripped 6 bases from V and 6 bases from J, with 15 bases between. Germline V gene lookup returns CDR1 SQVTM and CDR2 ANQGSEA. The sequenced part of the CDR3 DNA is TGCAGCGTGGGAAAGGGGTTAGGCGAG. This encodes CSVGKGLGE. The complete CDR3 protein is CSVGKGLGEQYF.

This clone has ten or more counts. The sequence runs out 3 residues before the end of the CDR3; the remainder is reconstructed from the germline J gene. The rearrangement uses TRBV6-1 and TRBJ1-2; a possible D gene is TRBD1 (5 bases). The V gene lost 2 bases and the J gene lost 5 bases, with 15 bases spanning the gap. The CDR3 is 15 residues long. The germline CDR1 and CDR2 sequences are MNHNS and SASEGT. CDR3 in amino acids: CASSEMSSGRYGYTF. The sequenced part of the CDR3 DNA is TGTGCCAGCAGTGAAATGTCGTCAGGGAGGTATGGC.

This clone was found many times. An end of the junction does not agree with germline; a read error may underlie this. The DNA ends 3 residues before the CDR3 does, and the rest of the CDR3 is filled in from the germline J gene. The gene calls are TRBV11-3 and TRBJ2-3; a weak D match, TRBD2 (5 bases). The CDR3 has 13 residues. CDR1 SGHNT and CDR2 YENEEA come from the germline V gene. Partial CDR3 DNA: TGTGCCAGCAGCCTAGAAGCGGAGGATACG. Protein sequence: CASSLEAEDT. The CDR3 in full is CASSLEAEDTQYF.

Points on this clone: The CDR3 extends 3 residues past the end of the read, so its final part is completed from the germline J gene. The chain has TRBV19 and TRBJ1-2; D not certain. CDR3 length: 15 residues. Germline CDR1 reads LNHDA; CDR2 reads SQIVND (reference sequence). Trimming pared 1 base from V and 2 bases from J, leaving 11 bases between. CDR3 residues: CASSIGGGTNYGYTF. The part of the CDR3 DNA that was read is TGTGCCAGTAGTATAGGCGGCGGAACCAACTATGGC.

As concerns this clone: The observed sequence ends 3 residues before the CDR3 terminus, with the missing tail filled in from the germline J gene. V and J are TRBV5-8 and TRBJ1-2; D gene unclear. In germline, CDR1 is SGHTS, CDR2 YDEGEE. The CDR3 sequence is 15 residues long. CDR3 DNA, as far as it was read: TGTGCCAGCAGCTTCGAGGCAGGACTGCCGGTCGGC. Protein: CASSFEAGLPVG. The whole CDR3 sequence reads CASSFEAGLPVGYTF. Full variable domain (missing parts from reference TRBV5-8 and TRBJ1-2): EAGVTQSPTHLIKTRGQQATLRCSPISGHTSVYWYQQALGLGLQFLLWYDEGEERNRGNFPPRFSGRQFPNYSSELNVNALELEDSALYLCASSFEAGLPVGYTFGSGTRLTVV.

This clone was seen many times. The CDR3 region is CASSPTATNEKLFF. CDR3 DNA (partial): TGTGCCAGCAGCCCGACAGCAACTAATGAAAAA. The chain combines TRBV7-3 with TRBJ1-4, with a tentative D call TRBD1 (5 bases). The read stops 3 residues short of the end of the CDR3; the missing end is completed from the germline J gene. From germline, CDR1 is SGHTA and CDR2 FQGTGA. With 5 bases removed from V and 0 bases from J, the gap between germline ends came to 7 bases. The CDR3 loop spans 14 amino acids. The variable domain in full, completed from reference TRBV7-3 and TRBJ1-4, reads GAGVSQTPSNKVTEKGKYVELRCDPISGHTALYWYRQSLGQGPEFLIYFQGTGAADDSGLPNDRFFAVRPEGSVSTLKIQRTERGDSAVYLCASSPTATNEKLFFGSGTQLSVL.